This passage covers 29 T cell receptor beta chains from one sample sequenced in a study of T cell changes during pregnancy in multiple sclerosis. Measured with immunoSEQ multiplex PCR; TCRdb has only the in-frame clones, and not every one. This table holds about 80,000 clones, 92% found once. Sequencing used peripheral blood, obtained before pregnancy. The receptors stem from a female donor with multiple sclerosis, enrolled in a pregnancy study.

This clone occurred once. V and J are TRBV4-1 and TRBJ1-1; D gene uncertain. Trimming took off 1 base at V and 5 bases at J, with 14 bases between the two ends. CDR1 MGHRA and CDR2 YSYEKL come from the germline V gene. This CDR3 is built from 15 residues. The CDR3 region has the DNA TGCGCCAGCAGCCAAGGTGATGACCCGAGGACTGAAGCTTTCTTT. Protein: CASSQGDDPRTEAFF.

This clone was picked up a small number of times. The V call is TRBV4-3, the J call TRBJ1-1; D gene unclear. Trimming cost V 1 base and J 4 bases, with 13 bases left between them. Germline-derived CDR1 and CDR2 are LGHNA and YSLEER. The CDR3 consists of 15 residues. CDR3 region: CASSQGTLSTTEAFF. CDR3 bases: TGCGCCAGCAGCCAAGGAACCCTAAGCACCACTGAAGCTTTCTTT.

V gene TRBV6-5 combines with J gene TRBJ1-1; D might be TRBD1 (6 bases). The germline V gene has CDR1 MNHEY and CDR2 SVGAGI. The CDR3 has 15 amino acids. The V gene lost 4 bases and the J gene lost 6 bases, with 18 bases spanning the gap. CDR3 loop: CASSSYRAQRSEAFF. CDR3 DNA sequence: TGTGCCAGCAGTTCATACAGGGCGCAGAGATCTGAAGCTTTCTTT.

This chain uses TRBV6-5 with TRBJ2-7; TRBD2 is a possible D gene (6 bases). V dropped 10 bases and J dropped 4 bases, with 20 bases sitting between them. This CDR3 has 14 residues. The germline V gene has CDR1 MNHEY and CDR2 SVGAGI. The CDR3 protein is CATRRGTVDYEQYF. The CDR3 DNA sequence: TGTGCCACCCGACGGGGGACGGTTGATTACGAGCAGTACTTC.

The chain links TRBV10-3 to TRBJ2-2, with 7 nucleotides matching TRBD1. V shed 4 bases, J shed 0 bases, and the junction held 14 bases outside the gene matches. The germline V gene encodes CDR1 ENHRY and CDR2 SYGVKD. This CDR3 is built from 19 residues. The CDR3 bases are TGTGCCATCAGTGCCGAAACCGGGACAGTAGCCTCGAACACCGGGGAGCTGTTTTTT. Its protein is CAISAETGTVASNTGELFF.

The rearrangement joins TRBV29-1 to TRBJ1-1, with 7 bases matching TRBD1. The length of the CDR3 is 13 residues. V trimming: 5 bases; J trimming: 4 bases; junction bases outside the gene matches: 7. In germline, CDR1 is SQVTM, CDR2 ANQGSEA. The CDR3 sequence is CSVTLTGVTEAFF. The CDR3 DNA follows: TGCAGCGTTACGCTTACAGGGGTCACTGAAGCTTTCTTT.

J is TRBJ2-5 and V is TRBV7-2; D is unclear. There are 11 residues in the CDR3. V was cut by 4 bases and J by 3 bases, with 3 bases left in between. Germline CDR1 reads SGHTA; CDR2 reads FQGNSA. The CDR3 DNA reads as TGTGCCAGCAGCTCAAAAGAGACCCAGTACTTC. Translating gives CASSSKETQYF. The whole variable domain, filled in from reference TRBV7-2 and TRBJ2-5, reads GAGVSQSPSNKVTEKGKDVELRCDPISGHTALYWYRQSLGQGLEFLIYFQGNSAPDKSGLPSDRFSAERTGGSVSTLTIQRTQQEDSAVYLCASSSKETQYFGPGTRLLVL.

V usage is TRBV9 and J usage is TRBJ2-1; D may be TRBD2 (7 bases). With 5 bases removed from V and 5 bases from J, the gap between germline ends came to 17 bases. CDR3 length equals 15 residues. Germline CDR1 is SGDLS and CDR2 is YYNGEE. The chain's CDR3 is CASSWRGGGNNEQFF. The DNA for the CDR3 is TGTGCCAGCAGTTGGAGAGGGGGGGGTAACAATGAGCAGTTCTTC.

The chain couples TRBV27 to TRBJ2-1; 7 bases are a match to TRBD2. Germline V gene sequence: CDR1 MNHEY, CDR2 SMNVEV (reference sequence). V gave up 3 bases and J gave up 1 base; unmatched junction bases: 9. The CDR3 runs to 17 residues. The CDR3 loop is CASSFLSAGQSYNEQFF. The CDR3 nucleotides read TGTGCCAGCAGTTTCCTCTCAGCGGGGCAATCCTACAATGAGCAGTTCTTC.

This chain connects TRBV6-5 to TRBJ2-7; D remains unclear. The CDR3 extends over 13 amino acids. Trimming removed 6 bases from V and 3 bases from J, with 12 bases in between. Germline lookup yields CDR1 MNHEY and CDR2 SVGAGI. CDR3 DNA sequence: TGTGCCAGCAGCTCCTACCAAAACTACGAGCAGTACTTC. Its protein is CASSSYQNYEQYF.

The chain recombines TRBV29-1 with TRBJ2-7; D is undetermined. CDR3 length: 12 residues. The germline gives CDR1 SQVTM, CDR2 ANQGSEA. The ends were cut back, 2 bases at V and 8 bases at J, with 13 bases in the middle. CDR3 sequence reads: CSVESGPTQQYF. In nucleotides, the CDR3 is TGCAGCGTTGAATCGGGTCCTACCCAGCAGTACTTC.

The gene calls are TRBV28 and TRBJ2-7; maybe TRBD2 (6 bases). CDR1 is MDHEN and CDR2 is SYDVKM in the germline V gene. CDR3 length equals 15 residues. V shed 7 bases and J shed 5 bases, with 21 bases lying between them. This chain's CDR3 is CASIQVAGSGHEQYF. In DNA form, the CDR3 reads TGTGCCAGCATCCAGGTCGCGGGATCCGGACACGAGCAGTACTTC.

The chain is built from TRBV5-3 and TRBJ2-2; TRBD1 aligns across 12 bases. TRBV5-3 is classed as an ORF, of uncertain function. The CDR3 has 20 amino acids. V shed 4 bases and J 3 bases; nucleotides not matched to a gene: 16. The CDR3 loop reads CARSPPRGQGAIWYTGELFF. The CDR3 DNA follows: TGTGCCAGAAGCCCACCCCGGGGACAGGGGGCGATCTGGTACACCGGGGAGCTGTTTTTT.

This clone was recorded once. This chain connects TRBV28 to TRBJ1-2; maybe TRBD1 (5 bases). The CDR3 length is 14 residues. V lost 8 bases to trimming and J lost 1 base, with 14 bases between them. Per the germline V gene, CDR1 is MDHEN and CDR2 is SYDVKM. CDR3 region: CASVEGPFNYGYTF. CDR3 DNA: TGTGCCAGCGTGGAGGGGCCCTTTAACTATGGCTACACCTTC.

This rearrangement joins TRBV7-6 to TRBJ2-1, with TRBD2 matching 14 bases. In germline, CDR1 is SGHVS, CDR2 FNYEAQ. The CDR3 sequence is 20 residues long. Losses at the gene ends were 5 bases for V and 0 bases for J; bases not matched to a gene: 12. The CDR3 loop reads CASSPSSGLAGGGSYNEQFF. DNA for the CDR3: TGTGCCAGCAGCCCTAGCTCCGGACTAGCGGGAGGAGGCTCCTACAATGAGCAGTTCTTC.

The chain is built from TRBV5-6 and TRBJ2-1; D is perhaps TRBD1 (6 bases). In germline, CDR1 is SGHDT, CDR2 YYEEEE. The germline V and J ends were trimmed by 4 bases and 5 bases, with 25 bases remaining between them. This CDR3 is 18 amino acids long. CDR3: CASSPLAPGEIGHNEQFF. The CDR3 nucleotides are TGTGCCAGCAGCCCCTTAGCCCCAGGGGAAATAGGTCACAATGAGCAGTTCTTC.

This clone appeared a single time. The gene calls are TRBV29-1 and TRBJ1-5; TRBD1 matches at 8 bases. The germline gives CDR1 SQVTM, CDR2 ANQGSEA. The CDR3 spans 13 residues. V shed 4 bases and J 5 bases; nucleotides not matched to a gene: 4. The DNA for the CDR3 is TGCAGCGTTGCTCAGGGGGCAGATCAGCCCCAGCATTTT. This codes for CSVAQGADQPQHF.

The chain employs TRBV5-5 and TRBJ2-7; no definite D call. Trimming took off 0 bases at V and 3 bases at J, with 7 bases between the two ends. This CDR3 has 13 amino acids. The germline CDR1 and CDR2 sequences are SGHKS and YYEKEE (reference sequence). The CDR3 reads CASSLVPLYEQYF. The CDR3 coding sequence is TGTGCCAGCAGCTTGGTCCCCCTCTACGAGCAGTACTTC.

This chain uses TRBV28 with TRBJ1-2; the match to TRBD1 covers 9 bases. Germline V gene lookup returns CDR1 MDHEN and CDR2 SYDVKM. V was pared by 2 bases and J by 4 bases, with 11 bases of the junction left unmatched. The CDR3 loop spans 17 amino acids. CDR3 bases: TGTGCCAGCAGTTTACTACAGGGGGCGAGAGCGTTCTATGGCTACACCTTC. Protein sequence: CASSLLQGARAFYGYTF.

J is TRBJ1-4 and V is TRBV7-9, with D possibly being TRBD1 (6 bases). The germline V and J ends were trimmed by 5 bases and 8 bases, with 18 bases remaining between them. CDR1 and CDR2 from the germline V gene are SEHNR and FQNEAQ (reference sequence). The CDR3 contains 15 residues. The CDR3, as DNA: TGTGCCAGCAGCGGCACGCAGGGGCCGGGGGAAAAACTGTTTTTT. Translation gives CASSGTQGPGEKLFF.

In DNA form, the CDR3 reads TGTGCCAGCAGCGTAGGGGACAGGGGATGGTACGAGCAGTACTTC. As protein: CASSVGDRGWYEQYF. V usage is TRBV9 and J usage is TRBJ2-7, with TRBD1 matching over 10 bases. The CDR3 runs 15 residues. Germline CDR1 is SGDLS and CDR2 is YYNGEE. The V gene end was trimmed by 0 bases and the J gene end by 4 bases; junction bases not matched to a gene: 4.

This chain joins TRBV19 and TRBJ2-1; no clear D. The V gene's germline CDR1 is LNHDA and CDR2 SQIVND (reference sequence). Trimming took 9 bases from V and 4 from J, leaving 19 bases between them. The CDR3 is 15 amino acids. CDR3 in DNA: TGTGCCAGCTCATTAATTGGTAACGGTTACAATGAGCAGTTCTTC. It encodes CASSLIGNGYNEQFF.

The chain couples TRBV5-1 to TRBJ2-1; 16 bases line up with TRBD2. This CDR3 has 20 residues. Germline-derived CDR1 and CDR2 are SGHRS and YFSETQ. Trimming cost V 4 bases and J 4 bases; bases outside gene matches: 14. CDR3 in amino acids: CASSPGTSGRAYLSYNEQFF. DNA for the CDR3: TGCGCCAGCAGCCCCGGGACTAGCGGGAGGGCCTACTTAAGTTACAATGAGCAGTTCTTC.

The chain has TRBV7-6 and TRBJ2-1; D might be TRBD2 (6 bases). The CDR3 runs to 13 residues. The germline CDR1 and CDR2 sequences are SGHVS and FNYEAQ. V lost 1 base and J lost 9, with 10 bases in between. The CDR3 DNA reads TGTGCCAGCAGCTTAGATCTAGCGAGTGAGCAGTTCTTC. Encoded protein: CASSLDLASEQFF.

The V gene is TRBV6-5, the J gene TRBJ2-5, with TRBD2 matching 14 bases. The germline CDR1 and CDR2 sequences are MNHEY and SVGAGI. This CDR3 has 15 residues. The junction had 9 bases not matched to a gene; V was cut back by 10 bases and J by 5 bases. CDR3 region: CATKGTSGRLETQYF. DNA of the CDR3: TGTGCCACAAAAGGGACTAGCGGGAGACTGGAGACCCAGTACTTC.

The V call is TRBV19, the J call TRBJ2-7, with D possibly TRBD1 on 6 matching bases. V shed 7 bases and J shed 0 bases, with 13 bases lying between them. This CDR3 is 14 amino acids long. Germline CDR1 and CDR2: LNHDA and SQIVND (reference sequence). The CDR3, as DNA: TGTGCCAGTAAACCTAGGGGGAGCTCCTACGAGCAGTACTTC. Residues: CASKPRGSSYEQYF.

This clone was observed a single time. The rearrangement joins TRBV18 to TRBJ1-5; the D gene is possibly TRBD1 (6 bases). CDR1 and CDR2 from the germline V gene are KGHSH and LQKENI. This CDR3 has 13 residues. V lost 5 bases to trimming and J lost 5 bases, with 10 bases between them. The CDR3 nucleotides are TGTGCCAGCTCAGGAAACAGGGATCAGCCCCAGCATTTT. This encodes CASSGNRDQPQHF.

V is TRBV27 and J is TRBJ2-7, with a possible D match to TRBD2 (5 bases). Germline loops: CDR1 MNHEY, CDR2 SMNVEV (reference sequence). Trimming shortened V by 8 bases and J by 2 bases, and 10 bases separated the two germline ends. The CDR3 loop spans 12 amino acids. CDR3 residues: CASGPGTYEQYF. The CDR3 nucleotides read TGTGCCAGCGGGCCGGGGACCTACGAGCAGTACTTC.

The rearrangement uses TRBV27 and TRBJ2-3; D is possibly TRBD2 (6 bases). Looked up from germline, CDR1 is MNHEY and CDR2 is SMNVEV (reference sequence). This CDR3 contains 14 residues. The germline V and J ends were trimmed by 2 bases and 7 bases, with 13 bases remaining between them. In nucleotides, the CDR3 is TGTGCCAGCAGTTTAGGGGGGAAGCGGCATACGCAGTATTTT. Translating it yields CASSLGGKRHTQYF.